These 12 T cell receptor beta chains came from one sample sequenced in a study of T cells after yellow fever vaccination. TCRdb recomputed calls from the 5' RACE reads with MiXCR, one row per CDR3 protein. The sample lists 250,000 to 400,000 distinct CDR3 sequences, approximately 4% occurring once. This specimen was PBMCs, taken 15 days after the yellow fever booster vaccination. These receptors originate from a man in his late teens or twenties who received the YFV17D yellow fever vaccine.

In this sample, this clonotype turned up many times. This chain connects TRBV27 to TRBJ2-1, with 7 bases aligning to TRBD1. V lost 8 bases to trimming and J lost 2 bases; unmatched junction nucleotides: 0. Germline V gene lookup returns CDR1 MNHEY and CDR2 SMNVEV (reference sequence). There are 12 residues in the CDR3. The CDR3, as DNA: TGTGCCAGCGGGACAGCCTACAATGAGCAGTTCTTC. This encodes CASGTAYNEQFF.

In its sample, this clonotype was seen a few times. The chain uses TRBV30 and TRBJ1-5, with a weak D call TRBD1 (5 bases). The V end was cut by 0 bases, the J end by 1 base, with 7 bases between. In germline, CDR1 is GTSNPN, CDR2 SVGIG (reference sequence). The CDR3 runs to 14 residues. CDR3 in DNA: TGTGCCTGGAGTGTCGGGACGAGCAATCAGCCCCAGCATTTT. Protein sequence: CAWSVGTSNQPQHF.

Many counts were recorded for this clonotype. This chain links TRBV7-2 with TRBJ2-5, with D tentatively TRBD1 (6 bases). Trimming removed 5 bases from V and 3 bases from J, with 13 bases in between. Germline CDR1 is SGHTA and CDR2 is FQGNSA. The CDR3 spans 14 residues. CDR3 DNA: TGTGCCAGCAGCCTTGGGGGCGGCAAAGAGACCCAGTACTTC. It codes for CASSLGGGKETQYF.

This clonotype was picked up many times. The chain is built from TRBV3-1 and TRBJ2-3; tentatively, D is TRBD2 (7 bases). V was cut by 1 base and J by 4 bases, with 12 bases left in between. The CDR3 contains 15 residues. CDR1 and CDR2 (germline): LGHDT, YNNKEL (reference sequence). The CDR3 bases are TGTGCCAGCAGCCAAGGCGGGGGCCCATCAGATACGCAGTATTTT. It translates to CASSQGGGPSDTQYF.

The CDR3 coding sequence is TGCGCCAGCAGCCAAGGTGAAATGAACACTGAAGCTTTCTTT. This sequence encodes CASSQGEMNTEAFF. The chain carries TRBV4-1 and TRBJ1-1; D is uncertain. The V gene's germline CDR1 is MGHRA and CDR2 YSYEKL. Trimming left V 1 base short and J 0 bases short, with 6 bases between. This CDR3 comprises 14 residues.

This clonotype was observed at least ten times. This sequence joins TRBV4-1 and TRBJ1-1; weak D call: TRBD1 (6 bases). From germline, CDR1 is MGHRA and CDR2 YSYEKL. Trimming cost V 5 bases and J 8 bases, with 12 bases left between them. The CDR3 loop spans 12 amino acids. The CDR3 bases are TGCGCCAGCAGCTCCGGGGGCCGGGAAGCTTTCTTT. Amino acids: CASSSGGREAFF.

The chain uses TRBV7-2 and TRBJ1-1; D remains unclear. Looked up from germline, CDR1 is SGHTA and CDR2 is FQGNSA. The CDR3 runs to 11 residues. Trimming removed 3 bases at V and 10 bases at J, with 9 bases between. For the CDR3, the DNA is TGTGCCAGCAGCTTCCGCTCCGGAGCTTTCTTT. This gives the protein CASSFRSGAFF. The variable domain in full, with the rest retrieved from reference TRBV7-2 and TRBJ1-1, is GAGVSQSPSNKVTEKGKDVELRCDPISGHTALYWYRQSLGQGLEFLIYFQGNSAPDKSGLPSDRFSAERTGGSVSTLTIQRTQQEDSAVYLCASSFRSGAFFGQGTRLTVV.

This clonotype was observed at least ten times. The chain joins TRBV6-2 or TRBV6-3 to TRBJ2-2, with D perhaps matching TRBD2 (5 bases). The V gene lost 9 bases and the J gene lost 5 bases, with 13 bases spanning the gap. Germline lookup yields CDR1 MNHEY and CDR2 SVGEGT. The CDR3 runs to 13 residues. Here the CDR3 DNA reads TGTGCCAGTTCCCTGAGGGAAACCGGGGAGCTGTTTTTT. Translation: CASSLRETGELFF.

This clonotype has at least ten counts. The chain uses TRBV7-9 and TRBJ2-5, with TRBD2 matching over 9 bases. There are 15 residues in the CDR3. CDR1 is SEHNR, CDR2 FQNEAQ, per germline (reference sequence). V lost 6 bases and J lost 7; bases outside the gene matches: 12. CDR3 in amino acids: CASSFVSGGTPTQYF. DNA for the CDR3: TGTGCCAGCAGTTTTGTGAGCGGGGGGACGCCGACCCAGTACTTC.

This clonotype has more than one count but fewer than ten. The rearrangement joins TRBV30 to TRBJ2-1; a possible D gene is TRBD2 (6 bases). V shed 5 bases and J shed 2 bases, with 10 bases lying between them. CDR3 length: 13 amino acids. CDR1 and CDR2 from the germline V gene are GTSNPN and SVGIG (reference sequence). The CDR3, as DNA: TGTGCCTGGGCGGGACTGACCTACAATGAGCAGTTCTTC. Protein: CAWAGLTYNEQFF.

The chain carries TRBV12-3 or TRBV12-4 and TRBJ2-3, with 7 bases aligning to TRBD2. V gave up 4 bases and J gave up 5 bases; unmatched junction bases: 9. The length of the CDR3 is 15 residues. Here the CDR3 reads CASSSRTRWVDTQYF. DNA for the CDR3: TGTGCCAGCAGTTCCAGGACTAGATGGGTAGATACGCAGTATTTT.

This chain joins TRBV11-2 and TRBJ2-1; D gene ambiguous. V shed 4 bases and J shed 7 bases, with 8 bases lying between them. The germline V gene encodes CDR1 SGHAT and CDR2 FQNNGV. The CDR3 consists of 12 residues. The CDR3 region has the DNA TGTGCCAGCAGCTCCCCGGCTAATGAGCAGTTCTTC. Translated: CASSSPANEQFF. The full variable domain, with the rest looked up from reference TRBV11-2 and TRBJ2-1, is EAGVAQSPRYKIIEKRQSVAFWCNPISGHATLYWYQQILGQGPKLLIQFQNNGVVDDSQLPKDRFSAERLKGVDSTLKIQPAKLEDSAVYLCASSSPANEQFFGPGTRLTVL.